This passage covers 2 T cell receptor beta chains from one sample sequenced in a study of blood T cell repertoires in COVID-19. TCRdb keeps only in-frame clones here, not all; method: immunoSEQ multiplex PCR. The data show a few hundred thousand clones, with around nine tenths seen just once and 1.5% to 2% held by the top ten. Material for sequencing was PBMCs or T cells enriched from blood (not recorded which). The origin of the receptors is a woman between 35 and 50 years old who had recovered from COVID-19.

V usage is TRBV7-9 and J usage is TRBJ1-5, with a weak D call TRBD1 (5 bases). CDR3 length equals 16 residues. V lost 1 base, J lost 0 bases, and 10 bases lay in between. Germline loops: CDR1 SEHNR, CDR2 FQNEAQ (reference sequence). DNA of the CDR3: TGTGCCAGCAGCTTAGAAGGGGCTAATAGCAATCAGCCCCAGCATTTT. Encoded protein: CASSLEGANSNQPQHF.

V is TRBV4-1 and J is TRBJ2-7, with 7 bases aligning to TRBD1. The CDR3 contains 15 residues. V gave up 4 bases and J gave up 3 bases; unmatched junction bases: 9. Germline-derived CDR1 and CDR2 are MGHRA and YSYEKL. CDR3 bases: TGCGCCAGCAGCCCTACCCTCACAGGGGACTACGAGCAGTACTTC. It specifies CASSPTLTGDYEQYF.